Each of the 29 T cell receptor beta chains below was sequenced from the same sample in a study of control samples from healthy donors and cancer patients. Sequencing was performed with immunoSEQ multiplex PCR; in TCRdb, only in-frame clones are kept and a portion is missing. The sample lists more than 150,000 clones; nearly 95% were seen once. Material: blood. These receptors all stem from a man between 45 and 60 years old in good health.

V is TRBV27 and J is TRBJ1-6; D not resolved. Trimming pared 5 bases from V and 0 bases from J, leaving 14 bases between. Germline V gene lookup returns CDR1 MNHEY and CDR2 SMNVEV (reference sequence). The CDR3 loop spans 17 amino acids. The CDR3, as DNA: TGTGCCAGCAGTAGGATCTTCATTAGCTCCTATAATTCACCCCTCCACTTT. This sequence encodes CASSRIFISSYNSPLHF.

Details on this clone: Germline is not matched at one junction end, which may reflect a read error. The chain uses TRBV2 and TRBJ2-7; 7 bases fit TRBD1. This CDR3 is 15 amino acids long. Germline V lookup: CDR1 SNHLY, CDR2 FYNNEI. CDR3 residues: CASSYSTGASNEQYF. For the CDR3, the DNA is TGTGCCAGCAGTTACTCTACAGGGGCCTCCAACGAGCAGTACTTC.

CDR3 bases: TGTGCCAGCTCACCCCGACAGGGTCCAGAGACCCAGTACTTC. It translates to CASSPRQGPETQYF. The chain is built from TRBV18 and TRBJ2-5; 7 bases match TRBD1. This CDR3 region has 14 residues. Per germline, CDR1 KGHSH and CDR2 LQKENI. The junction had 5 bases not matched to a gene; V was cut back by 3 bases and J by 4 bases.

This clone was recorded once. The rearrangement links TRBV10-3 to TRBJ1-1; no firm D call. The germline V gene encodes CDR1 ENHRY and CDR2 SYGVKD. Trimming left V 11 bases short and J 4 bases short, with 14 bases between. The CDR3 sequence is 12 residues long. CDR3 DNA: TGTGCCTCTGGAGGGCGGGTCACTGAAGCTTTCTTT. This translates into CASGGRVTEAFF.

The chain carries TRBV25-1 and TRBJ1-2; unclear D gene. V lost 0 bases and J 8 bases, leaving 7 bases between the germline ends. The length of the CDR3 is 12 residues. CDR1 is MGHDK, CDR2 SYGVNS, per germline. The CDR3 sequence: CASSEYRGGYTF. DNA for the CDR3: TGTGCCAGCAGTGAATATAGAGGAGGCTACACCTTC.

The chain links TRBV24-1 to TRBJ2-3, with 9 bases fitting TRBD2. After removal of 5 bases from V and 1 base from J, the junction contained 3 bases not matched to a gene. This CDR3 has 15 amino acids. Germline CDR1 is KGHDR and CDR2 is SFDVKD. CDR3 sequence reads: CATSATSGRTDTQYF. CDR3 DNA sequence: TGTGCCACCAGTGCCACTAGCGGGCGCACAGATACGCAGTATTTT.

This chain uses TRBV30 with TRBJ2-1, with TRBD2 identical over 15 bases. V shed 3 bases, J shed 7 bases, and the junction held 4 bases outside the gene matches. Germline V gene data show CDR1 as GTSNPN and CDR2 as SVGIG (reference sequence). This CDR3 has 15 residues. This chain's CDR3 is CAWSHGTSGGNEQFF. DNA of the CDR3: TGTGCCTGGAGCCACGGGACTAGCGGGGGGAATGAGCAGTTCTTC.

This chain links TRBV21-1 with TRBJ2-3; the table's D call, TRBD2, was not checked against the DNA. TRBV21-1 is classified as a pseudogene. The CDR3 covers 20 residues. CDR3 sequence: CASSKRDLWTSGESTDTQYF. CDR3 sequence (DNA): TGTGCCAGCAGCAAAAGGGATCTTTGGACTAGCGGGGAGAGCACAGATACGCAGTATTTT.

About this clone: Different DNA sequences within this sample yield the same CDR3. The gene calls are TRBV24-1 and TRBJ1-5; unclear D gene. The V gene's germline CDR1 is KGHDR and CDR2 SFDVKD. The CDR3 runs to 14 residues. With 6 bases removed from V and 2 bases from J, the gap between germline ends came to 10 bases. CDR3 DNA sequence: TGTGCCACCAGTCGGGGAGGCGGCAATCAGCCCCAGCATTTT. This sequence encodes CATSRGGGNQPQHF.

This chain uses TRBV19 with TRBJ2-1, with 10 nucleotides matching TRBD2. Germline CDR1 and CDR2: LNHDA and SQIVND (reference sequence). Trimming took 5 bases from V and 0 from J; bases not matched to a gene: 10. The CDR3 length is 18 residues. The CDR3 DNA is TGTGCCAGTAGTGCCGGGGGGACTAGCGTAAGCTCCTACAATGAGCAGTTCTTC. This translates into CASSAGGTSVSSYNEQFF.

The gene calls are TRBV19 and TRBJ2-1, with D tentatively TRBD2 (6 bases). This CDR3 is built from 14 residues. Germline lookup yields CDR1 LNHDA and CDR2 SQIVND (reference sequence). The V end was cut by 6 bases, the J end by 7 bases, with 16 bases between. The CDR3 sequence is CASSPTGAVNEQFF. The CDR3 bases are TGTGCCAGTAGCCCCACGGGAGCGGTAAATGAGCAGTTCTTC.

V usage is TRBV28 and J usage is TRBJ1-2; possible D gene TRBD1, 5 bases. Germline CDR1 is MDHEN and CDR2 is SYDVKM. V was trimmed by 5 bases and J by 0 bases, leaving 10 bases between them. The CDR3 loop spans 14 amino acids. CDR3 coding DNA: TGTGCCAGCAGTCGGGACGGCGCTAACTATGGCTACACCTTC. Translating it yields CASSRDGANYGYTF.

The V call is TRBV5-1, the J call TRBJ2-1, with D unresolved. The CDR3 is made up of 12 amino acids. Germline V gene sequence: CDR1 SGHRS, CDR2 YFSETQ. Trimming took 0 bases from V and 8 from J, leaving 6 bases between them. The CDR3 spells CASSLELHEQFF. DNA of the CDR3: TGCGCCAGCAGCTTGGAACTGCATGAGCAGTTCTTC.

The CDR3 sequence is CASTRQSSYNEQFF. The CDR3 coding sequence is TGTGCCAGCACCCGACAGAGCTCCTACAATGAGCAGTTCTTC. The chain carries TRBV2 and TRBJ2-1, with D maybe TRBD1 (5 bases). The V gene lost 7 bases and the J gene lost 0 bases, with 10 bases spanning the gap. Germline CDR1 SNHLY, CDR2 FYNNEI. The CDR3 has 14 residues.

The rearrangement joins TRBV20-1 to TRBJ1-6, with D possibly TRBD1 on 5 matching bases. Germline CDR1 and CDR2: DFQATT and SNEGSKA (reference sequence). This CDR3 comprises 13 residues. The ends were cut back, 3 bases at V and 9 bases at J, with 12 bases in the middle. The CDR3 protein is CSASGQGLSPLHF. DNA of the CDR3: TGCAGTGCTAGTGGGCAGGGCCTTTCACCCCTCCACTTT.

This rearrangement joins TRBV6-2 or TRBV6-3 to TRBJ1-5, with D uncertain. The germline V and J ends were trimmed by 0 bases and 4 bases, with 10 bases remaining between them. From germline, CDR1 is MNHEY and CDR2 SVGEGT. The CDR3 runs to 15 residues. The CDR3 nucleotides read TGTGCCAGCAGTTACTCTTGGCAGGTGAATCAGCCCCAGCATTTT. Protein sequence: CASSYSWQVNQPQHF.

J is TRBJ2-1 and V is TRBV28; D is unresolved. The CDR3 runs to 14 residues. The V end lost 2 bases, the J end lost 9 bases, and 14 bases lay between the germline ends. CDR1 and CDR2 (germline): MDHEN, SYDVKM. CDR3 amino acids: CASSLPQSRSEQFF. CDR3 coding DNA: TGTGCCAGCAGTTTACCCCAGAGTCGGAGTGAGCAGTTCTTC.

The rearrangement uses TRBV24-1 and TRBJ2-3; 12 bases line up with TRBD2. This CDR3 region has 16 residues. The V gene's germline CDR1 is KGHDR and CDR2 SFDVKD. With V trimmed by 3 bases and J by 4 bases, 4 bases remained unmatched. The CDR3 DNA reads TGTGCCACCAGTGATCTGACTAGCGGGAGAGCAGATACGCAGTATTTT. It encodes CATSDLTSGRADTQYF.

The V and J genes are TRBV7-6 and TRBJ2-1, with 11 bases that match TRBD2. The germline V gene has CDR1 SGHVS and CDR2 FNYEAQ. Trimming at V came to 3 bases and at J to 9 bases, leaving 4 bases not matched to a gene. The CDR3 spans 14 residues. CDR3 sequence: CASSFQTSGAEQFF. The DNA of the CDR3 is TGTGCCAGCAGCTTCCAGACTAGCGGGGCTGAGCAGTTCTTC.

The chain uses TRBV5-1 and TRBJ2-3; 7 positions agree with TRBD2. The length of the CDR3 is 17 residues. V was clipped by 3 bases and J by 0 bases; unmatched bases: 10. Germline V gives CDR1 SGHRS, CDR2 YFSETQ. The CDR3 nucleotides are TGCGCCAGCAGCTCCTCTGCTAGCGGTGCTAGCACAGATACGCAGTATTTT. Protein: CASSSSASGASTDTQYF.

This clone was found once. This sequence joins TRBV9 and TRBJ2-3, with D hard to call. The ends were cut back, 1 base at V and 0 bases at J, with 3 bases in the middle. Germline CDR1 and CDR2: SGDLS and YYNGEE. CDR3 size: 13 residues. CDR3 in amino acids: CASSVTSTDTQYF. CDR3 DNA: TGTGCCAGCAGCGTAACCAGCACAGATACGCAGTATTTT.

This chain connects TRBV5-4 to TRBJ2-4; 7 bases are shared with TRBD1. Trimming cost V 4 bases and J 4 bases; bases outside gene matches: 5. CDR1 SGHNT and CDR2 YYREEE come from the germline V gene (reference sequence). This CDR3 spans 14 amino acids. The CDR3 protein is CASSLGTEKNIQYF. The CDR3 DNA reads TGTGCCAGCAGCCTCGGGACAGAGAAAAACATTCAGTACTTC. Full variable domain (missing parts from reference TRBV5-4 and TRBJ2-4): ETGVTQSPTHLIKTRGQQVTLRCSSQSGHNTVSWYQQALGQGPQFIFQYYREEENGRGNFPPRFSGLQFPNYSSELNVNALELDDSALYLCASSLGTEKNIQYFGAGTRLSVL.

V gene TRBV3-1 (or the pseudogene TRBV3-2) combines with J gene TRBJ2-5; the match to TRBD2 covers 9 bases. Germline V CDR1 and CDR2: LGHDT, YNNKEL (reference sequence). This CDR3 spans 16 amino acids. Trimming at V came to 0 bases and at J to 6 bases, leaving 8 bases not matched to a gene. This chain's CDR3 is CASSQDPGGRGQTQYF. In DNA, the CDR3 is TGTGCCAGCAGCCAAGATCCGGGCGGGAGGGGACAGACCCAGTACTTC.

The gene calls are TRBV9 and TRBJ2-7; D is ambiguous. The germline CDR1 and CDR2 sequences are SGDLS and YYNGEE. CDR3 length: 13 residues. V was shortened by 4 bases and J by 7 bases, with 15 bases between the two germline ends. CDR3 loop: CASSPRTSAEQYF. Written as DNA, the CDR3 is TGTGCCAGCAGCCCCAGGACGTCGGCGGAGCAGTACTTC.

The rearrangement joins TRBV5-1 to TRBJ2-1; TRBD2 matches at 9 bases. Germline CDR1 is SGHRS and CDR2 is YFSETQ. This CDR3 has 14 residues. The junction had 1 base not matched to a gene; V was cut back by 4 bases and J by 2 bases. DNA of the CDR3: TGCGCCAGCAGCGGCGGGAGGGCCTACAATGAGCAGTTCTTC. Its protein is CASSGGRAYNEQFF.

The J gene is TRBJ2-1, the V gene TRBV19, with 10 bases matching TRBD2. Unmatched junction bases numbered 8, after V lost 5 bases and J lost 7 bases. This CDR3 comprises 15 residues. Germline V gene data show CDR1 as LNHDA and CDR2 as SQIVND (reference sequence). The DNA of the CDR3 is TGTGCCAGTAGTCTTAGCGGGAGGAGGGGAAATGAGCAGTTCTTC. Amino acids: CASSLSGRRGNEQFF.

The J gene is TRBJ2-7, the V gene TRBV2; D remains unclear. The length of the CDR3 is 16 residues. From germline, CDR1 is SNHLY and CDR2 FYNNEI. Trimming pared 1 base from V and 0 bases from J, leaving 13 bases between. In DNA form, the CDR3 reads TGTGCCAGCAGTGAAGGGGTCATAGGCAGCTCCTACGAGCAGTACTTC. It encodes CASSEGVIGSSYEQYF.

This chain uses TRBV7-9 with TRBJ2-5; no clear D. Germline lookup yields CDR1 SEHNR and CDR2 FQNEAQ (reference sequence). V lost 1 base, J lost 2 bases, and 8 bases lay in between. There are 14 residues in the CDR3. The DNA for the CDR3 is TGTGCCAGCAGCTTAGGTCACCAGCAAGAGACCCAGTACTTC. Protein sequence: CASSLGHQQETQYF.

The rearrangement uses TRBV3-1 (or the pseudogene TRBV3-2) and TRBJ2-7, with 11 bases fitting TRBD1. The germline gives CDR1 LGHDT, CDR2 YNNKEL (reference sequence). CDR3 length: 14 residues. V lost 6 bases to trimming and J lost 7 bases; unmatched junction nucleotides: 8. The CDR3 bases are TGTGCCAGCAGTCCCCGGGACAGGGGGTTAGAGCAGTACTTC. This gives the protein CASSPRDRGLEQYF.